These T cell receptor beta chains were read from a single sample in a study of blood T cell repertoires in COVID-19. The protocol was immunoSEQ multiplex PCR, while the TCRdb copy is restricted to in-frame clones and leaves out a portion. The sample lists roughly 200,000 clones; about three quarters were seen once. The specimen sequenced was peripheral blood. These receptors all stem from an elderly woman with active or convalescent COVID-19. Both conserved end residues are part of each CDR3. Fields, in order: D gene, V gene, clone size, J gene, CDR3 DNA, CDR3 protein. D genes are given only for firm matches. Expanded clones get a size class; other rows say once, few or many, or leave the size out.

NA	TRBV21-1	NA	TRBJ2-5	TGTGCCAGCAGCAAAGAAGGAGACAGGGAAGAGACCCAGTACTTC	CASSKEGDREETQYF
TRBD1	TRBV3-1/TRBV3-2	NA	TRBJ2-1	TGTGCCAGCAGCCACCCGGGACAGGGGACCAATGAGCAGTTCTTC	CASSHPGQGTNEQFF
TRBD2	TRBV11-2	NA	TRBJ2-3	TGTGCCAGCAGCTACCCCGCCTTAGGCCGGGGGGCAGATACGCAGTATTTT	CASSYPALGRGADTQYF
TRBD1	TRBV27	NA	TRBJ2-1	TGTGCCAGCAGTCTACAAGGGAACAGGGGGATAGATGAGCAGTTCTTC	CASSLQGNRGIDEQFF
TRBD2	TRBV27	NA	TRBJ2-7	TGTGCCAGCAGATATTACTATACTCACGGGGGACGGATGAAGCTAGCGGGGTACGAGCAGTACTTC	CASRYYYTHGGRMKLAGYEQYF
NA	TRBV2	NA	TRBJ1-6	TGTGCCAGCACCCCGGGACTGAGCTATTCACCCCTCCACTTT	CASTPGLSYSPLHF
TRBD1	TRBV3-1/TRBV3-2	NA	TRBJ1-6	TGTGCCAGCAGCCAACCGACAGGGGGCTATAATTCACCCCTCCACTTT	CASSQPTGGYNSPLHF
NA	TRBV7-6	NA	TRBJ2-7	TGTGCCAGCAGCCCGCAGGGCCTCCTCTCCTACGAGCAGTACTTC	CASSPQGLLSYEQYF
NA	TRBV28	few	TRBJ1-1	TGTGCCAGCAGTCCAGGCGGGGCAGGGAGGGGGACTGAAGCTTTCTTT	CASSPGGAGRGTEAFF
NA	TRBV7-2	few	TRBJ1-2	TGTGCCAGCAGCACAGAGATCTCCCAAACTTATGGCTACACCTTC	CASSTEISQTYGYTF
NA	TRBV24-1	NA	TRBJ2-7	TGTGCCACCAGTGCCACGGACAGCTCCTACGAGCAGTACTTC	CATSATDSSYEQYF
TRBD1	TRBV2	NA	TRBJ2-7	TGTGCCAGCAGTGAACCAAGGGACAGGGAAGACTACGAGCAGTACTTC	CASSEPRDREDYEQYF
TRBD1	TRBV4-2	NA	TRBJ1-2	TGTGCCAGCAGCCAAGAACCCTCGGGGACAGGGGGTGTCACGTATGGCTACACCTTC	CASSQEPSGTGGVTYGYTF
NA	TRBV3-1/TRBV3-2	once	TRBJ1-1	TGTGCCAGCAGCCAAGACTATCCCACTGAAGCTTTCTTT	CASSQDYPTEAFF
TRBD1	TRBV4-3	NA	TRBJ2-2	TGCGCCAGCAGCCAAGAAGGGACAGGGCAGACCGGGGAGCTGTTTTTT	CASSQEGTGQTGELFF
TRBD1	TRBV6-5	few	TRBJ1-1	TGTGCCAGCCGCGACGGAAGGACAGGTGGGCTGCGGGCTTTCTTT	CASRDGRTGGLRAFF
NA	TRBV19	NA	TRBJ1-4	TGTGCCAGTCACCCCTTGGGCCTGAATCATGAAAAACTGTTTTTT	CASHPLGLNHEKLFF
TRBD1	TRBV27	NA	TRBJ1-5	TGTGCCAGCAGACGGGACAGGGTCGGACTCAATCAGCCCCAGCATTTT	CASRRDRVGLNQPQHF
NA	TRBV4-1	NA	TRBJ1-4	TGCGCCAGCAGCCAAGAGCCAGGTGTTAATGAAAAACTGTTTTTT	CASSQEPGVNEKLFF
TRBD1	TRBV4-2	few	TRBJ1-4	TGTGCCAGCAGCCAAGTCGCCGGGACAGGGCTTTCGGCTAATGAAAAACTGTTTTTT	CASSQVAGTGLSANEKLFF
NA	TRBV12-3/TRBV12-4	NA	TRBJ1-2	TGTGCCAGCAGTTCGGACTCGCAGCATGGCTACACCTTC	CASSSDSQHGYTF
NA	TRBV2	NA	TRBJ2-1	TGTGCCAGCAGTGATGGGGGGAAGTTTGTGAATGAGCAGTTCTTC	CASSDGGKFVNEQFF
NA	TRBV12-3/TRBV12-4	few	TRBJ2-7	TGTGCCAGCAGTTACCGACAGGAGCAGTACTTC	CASSYRQEQYF
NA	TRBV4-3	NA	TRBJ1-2	TGCGCCAGCAGCCAGAACCGGGACAGCTACACCTTC	CASSQNRDSYTF
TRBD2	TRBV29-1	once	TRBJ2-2	TGCAGCGTTGAAAATACTAGCGGGGTTTACACCGGGGAGCTGTTTTTT	CSVENTSGVYTGELFF
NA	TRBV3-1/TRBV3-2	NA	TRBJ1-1	TGTGCCAGCAGCTTTCGACAGAACACTGAAGCTTTCTTT	CASSFRQNTEAFF
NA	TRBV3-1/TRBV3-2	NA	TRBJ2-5	TGTGCCAGCAGCCAATCACCTAACGAGGAGACCCAGTACTTC	CASSQSPNEETQYF
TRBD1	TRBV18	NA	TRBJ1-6	TGTGCCAGCTCAACACGGGACAGGGGTTCACCCCTCCACTTT	CASSTRDRGSPLHF
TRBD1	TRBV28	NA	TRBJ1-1	TGTGCCAGCAGTTTATATCGCCCGACAGGGATGAACACTGAAGCTTTCTTT	CASSLYRPTGMNTEAFF
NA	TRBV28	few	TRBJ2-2	TGTGCCAGCAGAGGAGAGGGAGGCACCAAGAACACCGGGGAGCTGTTTTTT	CASRGEGGTKNTGELFF
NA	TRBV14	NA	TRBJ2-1	TGTGCCAGCAGCCAATCCGGACGGGGGAGCTCCTACAATGAGCAGTTCTTC	CASSQSGRGSSYNEQFF
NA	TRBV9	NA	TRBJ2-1	TGTGCCAGCAGCGTAGTCGTTGACAATGAGCAGTTCTTC	CASSVVVDNEQFF
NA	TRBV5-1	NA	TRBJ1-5	TGCGCCAGCAGCTTGGCGGGAGGCAATCAGCCCCAGCATTTT	CASSLAGGNQPQHF
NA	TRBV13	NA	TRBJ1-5	TGTGCCAGCATAGGGAGGAGCAATCAGCCCCAGCATTTT	CASIGRSNQPQHF
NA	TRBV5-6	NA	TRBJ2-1	TGTGCCAGCAGCTGGACAGCCTATGAGCAGTTCTTC	CASSWTAYEQFF
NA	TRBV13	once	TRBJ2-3	TGTGCCAGCAGCTTAAAGCGGAGTCAGGCGGGTTCGGATACGCAGTATTTT	CASSLKRSQAGSDTQYF
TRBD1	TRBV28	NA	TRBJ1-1	TGTGCCAGCAGTTCATGGACAGGAAAGGCTGAAGCTTTCTTT	CASSSWTGKAEAFF
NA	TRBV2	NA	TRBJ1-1	TGTGCCAGCAGTTACACAGGGATGAACACTGAAGCTTTCTTT	CASSYTGMNTEAFF
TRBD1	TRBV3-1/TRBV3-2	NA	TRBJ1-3	TGTGCCAGCACCGCACAGGGGAGCTCTGGAAACACCATATATTTT	CASTAQGSSGNTIYF
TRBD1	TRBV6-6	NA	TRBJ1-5	TGTGCCAGCAGGCCTGGGGACAGGGGCAATCAGCCCCAGCATTTT	CASRPGDRGNQPQHF
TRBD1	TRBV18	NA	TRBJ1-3	TGTGCCAGCTCACCGAGGACAGGGGATTCCCAGGGAGGAAACACCATATATTTT	CASSPRTGDSQGGNTIYF
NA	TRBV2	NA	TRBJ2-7	TGTGCCAGCAGTGAAGCTCCCTTATTAAAGAGCTCCTACGAGCAGTACTTC	CASSEAPLLKSSYEQYF
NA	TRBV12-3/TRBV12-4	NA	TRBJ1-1	TGTGCCAGCAGTTTAGGGTCAGAGGCTGAAGCTTTCTTT	CASSLGSEAEAFF
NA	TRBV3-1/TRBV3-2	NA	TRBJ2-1	TGTGCCAGCAGCCAGGGGCTAGCGAACTACAATGAGCAGTTCTTC	CASSQGLANYNEQFF
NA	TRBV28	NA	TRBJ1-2	TGTGCCAGCAGTTCGGGGATCGGACAGCTCTATGGCTACACCTTC	CASSSGIGQLYGYTF
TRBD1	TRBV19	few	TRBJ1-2	TGTGCCAGTAGTGGCGGGACAGGGGGCGCGAATGGCTACACCTTC	CASSGGTGGANGYTF